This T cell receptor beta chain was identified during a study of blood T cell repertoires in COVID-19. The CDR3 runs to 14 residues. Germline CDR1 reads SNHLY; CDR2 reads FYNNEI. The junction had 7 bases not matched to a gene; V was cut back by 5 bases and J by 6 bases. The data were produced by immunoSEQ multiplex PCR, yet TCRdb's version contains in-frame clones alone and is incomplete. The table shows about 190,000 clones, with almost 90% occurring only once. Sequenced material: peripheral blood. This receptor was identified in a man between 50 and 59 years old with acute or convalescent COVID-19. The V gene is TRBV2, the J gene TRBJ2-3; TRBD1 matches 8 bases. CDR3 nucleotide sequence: TGTGCCAGCAGTTCGGACAGGGTTTTCGATACGCAGTATTTT. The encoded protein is CASSSDRVFDTQYF. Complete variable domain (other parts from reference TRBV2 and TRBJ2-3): EPEVTQTPSHQVTQMGQEVILRCVPISNHLYFYWYRQILGQKVEFLVSFYNNEISEKSEIFDDQFSVERPDGSNFTLKIRSTKLEDSAMYFCASSSDRVFDTQYFGPGTRLTVL.